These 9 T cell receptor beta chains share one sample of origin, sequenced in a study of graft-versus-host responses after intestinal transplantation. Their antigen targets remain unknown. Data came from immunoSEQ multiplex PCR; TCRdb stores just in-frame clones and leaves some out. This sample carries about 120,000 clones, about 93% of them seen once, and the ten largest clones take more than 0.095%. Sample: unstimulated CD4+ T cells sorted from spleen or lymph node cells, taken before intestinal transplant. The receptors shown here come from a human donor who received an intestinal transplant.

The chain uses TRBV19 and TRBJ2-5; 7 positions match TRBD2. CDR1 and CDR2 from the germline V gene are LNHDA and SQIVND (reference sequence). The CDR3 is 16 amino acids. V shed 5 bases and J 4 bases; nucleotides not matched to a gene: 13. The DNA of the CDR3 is TGTGCCAGTAGTCTGGGGCAGGCGGGAGTGGGAGAGACCCAGTACTTC. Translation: CASSLGQAGVGETQYF.

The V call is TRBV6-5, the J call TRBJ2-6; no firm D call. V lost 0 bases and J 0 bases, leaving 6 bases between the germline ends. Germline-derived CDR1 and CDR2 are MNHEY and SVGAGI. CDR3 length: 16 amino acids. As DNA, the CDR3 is TGTGCCAGCAGTTACTCGAGTGGCTCTGGGGCCAACGTCCTGACTTTC. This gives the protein CASSYSSGSGANVLTF.

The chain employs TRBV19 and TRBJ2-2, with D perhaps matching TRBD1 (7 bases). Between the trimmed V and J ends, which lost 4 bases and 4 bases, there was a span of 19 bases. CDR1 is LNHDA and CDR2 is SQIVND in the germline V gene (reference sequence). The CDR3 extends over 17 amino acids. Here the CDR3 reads CASSTQAFRGATGELFF. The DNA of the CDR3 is TGTGCCAGTAGTACTCAGGCGTTCAGGGGGGCCACCGGGGAGCTGTTTTTT.

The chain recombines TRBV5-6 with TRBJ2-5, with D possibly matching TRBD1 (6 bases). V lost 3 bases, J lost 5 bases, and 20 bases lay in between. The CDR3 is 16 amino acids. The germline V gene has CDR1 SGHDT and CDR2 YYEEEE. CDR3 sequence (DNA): TGTGCCAGCAGCTACCCCCCGGACAGACTTGGGGAGACCCAGTACTTC. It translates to CASSYPPDRLGETQYF.

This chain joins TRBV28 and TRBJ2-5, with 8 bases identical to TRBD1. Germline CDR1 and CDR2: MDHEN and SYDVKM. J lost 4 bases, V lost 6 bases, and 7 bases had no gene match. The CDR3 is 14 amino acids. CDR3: CASRSWTGRETQYF. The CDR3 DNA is TGTGCCAGCAGATCCTGGACAGGGAGAGAGACCCAGTACTTC.

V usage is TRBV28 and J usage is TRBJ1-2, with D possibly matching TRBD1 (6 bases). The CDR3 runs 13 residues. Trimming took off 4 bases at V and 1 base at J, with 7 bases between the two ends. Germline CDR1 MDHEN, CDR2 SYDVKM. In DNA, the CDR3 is TGTGCCAGCAGTTACAGGGTTAACTATGGCTACACCTTC. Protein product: CASSYRVNYGYTF.

CDR3 coding DNA: TGCGCCAGCGGATCCGGGACTAGCGGGAACGAGCAGTACTTC. This gives the protein CASGSGTSGNEQYF. The chain carries TRBV5-1 and TRBJ2-7; the match to TRBD2 covers 13 bases. This CDR3 comprises 14 residues. V trimming: 7 bases; J trimming: 5 bases; junction bases outside the gene matches: 6. Looked up from germline, CDR1 is SGHRS and CDR2 is YFSETQ.

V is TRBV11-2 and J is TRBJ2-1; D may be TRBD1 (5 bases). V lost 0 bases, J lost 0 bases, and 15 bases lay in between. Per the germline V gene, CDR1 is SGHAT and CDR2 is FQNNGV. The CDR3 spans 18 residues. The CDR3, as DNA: TGTGCCAGCAGCTTAGATCGGAAGGGGATAGGCTCCTACAATGAGCAGTTCTTC. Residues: CASSLDRKGIGSYNEQFF. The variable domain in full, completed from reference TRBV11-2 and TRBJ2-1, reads EAGVAQSPRYKIIEKRQSVAFWCNPISGHATLYWYQQILGQGPKLLIQFQNNGVVDDSQLPKDRFSAERLKGVDSTLKIQPAKLEDSAVYLCASSLDRKGIGSYNEQFFGPGTRLTVL.

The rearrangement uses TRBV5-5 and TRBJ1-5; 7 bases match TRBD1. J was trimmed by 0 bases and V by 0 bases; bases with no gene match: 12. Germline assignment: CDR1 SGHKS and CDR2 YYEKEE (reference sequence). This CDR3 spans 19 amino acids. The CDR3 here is CASSLGVAGGVNSNQPQHF. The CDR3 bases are TGTGCCAGCAGCTTGGGTGTGGCAGGGGGGGTCAATAGCAATCAGCCCCAGCATTTT.